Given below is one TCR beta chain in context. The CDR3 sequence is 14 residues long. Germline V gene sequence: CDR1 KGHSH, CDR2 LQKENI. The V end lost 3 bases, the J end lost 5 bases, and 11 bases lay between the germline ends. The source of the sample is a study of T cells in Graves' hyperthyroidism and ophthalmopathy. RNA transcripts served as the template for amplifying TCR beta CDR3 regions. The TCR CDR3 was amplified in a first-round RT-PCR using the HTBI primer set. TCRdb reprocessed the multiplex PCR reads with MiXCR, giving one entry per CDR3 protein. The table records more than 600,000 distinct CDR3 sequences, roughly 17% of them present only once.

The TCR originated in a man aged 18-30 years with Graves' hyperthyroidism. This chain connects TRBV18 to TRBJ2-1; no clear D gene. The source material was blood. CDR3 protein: CASSPLGRNNEQFF. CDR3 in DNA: TGTGCCAGCTCACCCCTCGGAAGGAACAATGAGCAGTTCTTC.